A selection of T cell receptor beta chains follows, all from one sample in a study of blood T cell repertoires in COVID-19. Data came from immunoSEQ multiplex PCR; TCRdb stores just in-frame clones and leaves some out. The table lists about 170,000 clones, around four fifths of them singletons, with around 3.6% in the top ten. The sequencing sample was made of PBMCs or T cells enriched from blood (not recorded which). The receptors were sampled from a woman aged 50 to 60 in a cohort exposed to, infected with or recovered from COVID-19 (not recorded which). Each CDR3 is given with its conserved first and last residue. Each record gives: V gene, J gene, clone size, D gene, CDR3 protein, CDR3 DNA. D genes are given only for firm matches. Expanded clones get a size class; other rows say once, few or many, or leave the size out.

TRBV9	TRBJ1-2	NA	TRBD1	CASSARDRGIDGYTF	TGTGCCAGCAGCGCGAGGGACAGGGGTATCGATGGCTACACCTTC
TRBV19	TRBJ1-5	NA	TRBD1	CASSPQGGSQHF	TGTGCCAGTAGTCCCCAGGGGGGTTCCCAGCATTTT
TRBV29-1	TRBJ2-2	once	TRBD2	CSVTGLAGVGTGELFF	TGCAGCGTAACGGGACTAGCGGGAGTAGGCACCGGGGAGCTGTTTTTT
TRBV5-5	TRBJ1-3	few	NA	CASSVSGTGNTIYF	TGTGCCAGCAGCGTCTCAGGGACTGGAAACACCATATATTTT
TRBV5-6	TRBJ2-3	NA	NA	CASSYQDTQYF	TGTGCCAGCAGCTATCAAGATACGCAGTATTTT
TRBV9	TRBJ2-4	once	TRBD1	CASSARDRDAPGENIQYF	TGTGCCAGCAGCGCCCGGGACAGGGACGCCCCGGGAGAAAACATTCAGTACTTC
TRBV27	TRBJ2-3	NA	NA	CASSFEGLVLDTQYF	TGTGCCAGCAGTTTTGAGGGACTCGTTTTGGATACGCAGTATTTT
TRBV7-2	TRBJ2-7	NA	NA	CASSTTVQSYEQYF	TGTGCCAGCAGCACGACAGTCCAATCCTACGAGCAGTACTTC
TRBV24-1	TRBJ2-5	NA	TRBD1	CATSWGQGNQETQYF	TGTGCCACCTCTTGGGGACAGGGGAACCAAGAGACCCAGTACTTC
TRBV19	TRBJ1-1	few	TRBD1	CASSIALGQAPANTEAFF	TGTGCCAGTAGTATAGCCCTCGGACAGGCGCCCGCGAACACTGAAGCTTTCTTT
TRBV3-1/TRBV3-2	TRBJ1-1	NA	NA	CASSQSVGGTEAFF	TGTGCCAGCAGTCAAAGTGTTGGGGGGACTGAAGCTTTCTTT
TRBV6-2/TRBV6-3	TRBJ2-1	NA	NA	CASSLQAGGYNEQFF	TGTGCCAGCAGTCTTCAGGCCGGAGGGTACAATGAGCAGTTCTTC
TRBV2	TRBJ1-2	NA	NA	CASIQGYNYGYTF	TGTGCCAGCATCCAGGGTTATAACTATGGCTACACCTTC